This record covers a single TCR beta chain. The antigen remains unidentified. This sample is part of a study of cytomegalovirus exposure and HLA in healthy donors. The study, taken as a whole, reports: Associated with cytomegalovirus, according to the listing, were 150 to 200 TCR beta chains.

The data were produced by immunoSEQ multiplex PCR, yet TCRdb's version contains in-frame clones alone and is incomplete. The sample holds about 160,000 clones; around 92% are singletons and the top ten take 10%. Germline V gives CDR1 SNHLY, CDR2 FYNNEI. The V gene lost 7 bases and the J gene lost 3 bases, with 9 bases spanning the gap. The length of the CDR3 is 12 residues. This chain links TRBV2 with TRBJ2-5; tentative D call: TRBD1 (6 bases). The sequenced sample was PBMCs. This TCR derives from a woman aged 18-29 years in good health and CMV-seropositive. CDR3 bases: TGTGCCAGCATTACAGGGAAAGAGACCCAGTACTTC. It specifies CASITGKETQYF.